Below, 30 T cell receptor beta chains from the same sample are listed, as sequenced in a study of cytomegalovirus exposure and HLA in healthy donors. The PCR employed 60 Vbeta primers together with 13 Jbeta primers. TCRdb keeps only in-frame clones here, not all; method: immunoSEQ multiplex PCR. The table lists more than 110,000 clones, roughly 10% of them singletons. Sample: PBMCs. Receptors originate from a middle-aged man in good health and CMV-seronegative.

The V call is TRBV11-1, the J call TRBJ2-1, with 7 bases that match TRBD2. CDR3 size: 13 residues. Trimming took 0 bases from V and 7 from J; bases not matched to a gene: 0. Per the germline V gene, CDR1 is SGHAT and CDR2 is FQDESV (reference sequence). The DNA for the CDR3 is TGTGCCAGCAGCTTAGCGGGACTAAATGAGCAGTTCTTC. Translating gives CASSLAGLNEQFF.

The rearrangement uses TRBV7-9 and TRBJ1-2, with unresolved D. V was cut by 1 base and J by 0 bases, with 12 bases left in between. The CDR3 is made up of 16 amino acids. CDR1 is SEHNR and CDR2 is FQNEAQ in the germline V gene (reference sequence). CDR3 coding DNA: TGTGCCAGCAGCTTAGACCTCCAGCTAGCTAACTATGGCTACACCTTC. This translates into CASSLDLQLANYGYTF.

This clone was seen more than once but under ten times. The chain employs TRBV5-1 and TRBJ1-3; D possibly corresponds to TRBD1 (5 bases). The germline V gene has CDR1 SGHRS and CDR2 YFSETQ. The CDR3 has 15 residues. V lost 0 bases to trimming and J lost 4 bases, with 11 bases between them. The CDR3 DNA sequence: TGCGCCAGCAGCTTGGAGGCGGGGGACGGAAACACCATATATTTT. It codes for CASSLEAGDGNTIYF.

The chain is built from TRBV5-1 and TRBJ2-7; the D gene is possibly TRBD2 (5 bases). The CDR3 spans 16 residues. The ends were cut back, 0 bases at V and 0 bases at J, with 13 bases in the middle. Germline V lookup: CDR1 SGHRS, CDR2 YFSETQ. CDR3 coding DNA: TGCGCCAGCAGCTTGGAACCCCGGGAAAGCTCCTACGAGCAGTACTTC. Translated, it gives CASSLEPRESSYEQYF.

V gene TRBV19 combines with J gene TRBJ2-7; 12 bases fit TRBD2. CDR1 LNHDA and CDR2 SQIVND come from the germline V gene (reference sequence). The junction had 12 bases not matched to a gene; V was cut back by 3 bases and J by 0 bases. This CDR3 contains 19 residues. The CDR3 nucleotides are TGTGCCAGTAGTATTAGGGGACTAGCGGGTATACCGAGCTCCTACGAGCAGTACTTC. It is translated as CASSIRGLAGIPSSYEQYF.

This clone was detected a few times. The genes are TRBV5-4 and TRBJ2-3, with D possibly matching TRBD2 (5 bases). This CDR3 contains 15 residues. The germline V gene encodes CDR1 SGHNT and CDR2 YYREEE (reference sequence). The V end lost 0 bases, the J end lost 4 bases, and 12 bases lay between the germline ends. CDR3 nucleotides: TGTGCCAGCAGCTTGGGTGGGAGAAGGGCAGATACGCAGTATTTT. This translates into CASSLGGRRADTQYF.

The rearrangement uses TRBV5-6 and TRBJ1-2; 9 nucleotides line up with TRBD1. Trimming cost V 0 bases and J 4 bases; bases outside gene matches: 7. The length of the CDR3 is 16 residues. Germline V gene sequence: CDR1 SGHDT, CDR2 YYEEEE. DNA for the CDR3: TGTGCCAGCAGCTTGGGGGTGGGACAGGGATCCTATGGCTACACCTTC. Its translation: CASSLGVGQGSYGYTF.

The V gene is TRBV5-1, the J gene TRBJ1-2; 8 bases align to TRBD1. Germline CDR1 and CDR2: SGHRS and YFSETQ. CDR3 length: 14 amino acids. Trimming cost V 7 bases and J 4 bases; bases outside gene matches: 9. The CDR3 sequence is CASSQGGSSYGYTF. CDR3 nucleotide sequence: TGCGCCAGCTCACAGGGGGGATCTAGCTATGGCTACACCTTC.

This clone was recorded a few times. The gene calls are TRBV27 and TRBJ2-7, with D possibly being TRBD1 (6 bases). Germline V gene data show CDR1 as MNHEY and CDR2 as SMNVEV (reference sequence). The length of the CDR3 is 15 residues. V was clipped by 6 bases and J by 1 base, with 16 bases between them. The CDR3 sequence: CASRPQGFPSYEQYF. The CDR3 DNA sequence: TGTGCCAGCAGGCCTCAGGGGTTCCCTTCCTACGAGCAGTACTTC.

This clone was counted a few times. The chain joins TRBV5-4 to TRBJ2-7, with D unresolved. There are 12 residues in the CDR3. The ends were cut back, 3 bases at V and 4 bases at J, with 8 bases in the middle. CDR1 is SGHNT and CDR2 is YYREEE in the germline V gene (reference sequence). The CDR3 loop reads CASSSLPYEQYF. The CDR3 DNA is TGTGCCAGCAGCTCACTCCCATACGAGCAGTACTTC.

In this sample, this clone turned up a few times. This chain uses TRBV7-2 with TRBJ2-3; TRBD2 matches at 7 bases. The trim removed 5 bases at V and 2 bases at J, leaving 10 bases unmatched. The CDR3 sequence is 16 residues long. Per the germline V gene, CDR1 is SGHTA and CDR2 is FQGNSA. CDR3: CASSQGRGTNTDTQYF. The CDR3 DNA follows: TGTGCCAGCAGCCAAGGGCGCGGGACTAACACAGATACGCAGTATTTT.

The chain couples TRBV19 to TRBJ2-7; D is perhaps TRBD2 (6 bases). V lost 4 bases, J lost 6 bases, and 13 bases lay in between. CDR3 length: 13 amino acids. Germline loops: CDR1 LNHDA, CDR2 SQIVND (reference sequence). In DNA form, the CDR3 reads TGTGCCAGTAGTACCGTCGGAGGGACCGAGCAGTACTTC. Protein product: CASSTVGGTEQYF.

This sequence joins TRBV29-1 and TRBJ1-1, with D possibly matching TRBD1 (5 bases). Trimming stripped 4 bases from V and 6 bases from J, with 6 bases between. The CDR3 extends over 10 amino acids. Germline loops: CDR1 SQVTM, CDR2 ANQGSEA. CDR3 DNA sequence: TGCAGCGTTGGGGGGGCTGAAGCTTTCTTT. This gives the protein CSVGGAEAFF.

The table lists this clone with a few counts. The V call is TRBV2, the J call TRBJ2-7, with a possible D match to TRBD2 (6 bases). Looked up from germline, CDR1 is SNHLY and CDR2 is FYNNEI. This CDR3 contains 13 residues. V lost 10 bases and J 3 bases, leaving 16 bases between the germline ends. The CDR3 DNA follows: TGTGCCAACCGGCAGGGACTGGGCTACGAGCAGTACTTC. It encodes CANRQGLGYEQYF.

J is TRBJ2-5 and V is TRBV4-2; possibly TRBD2 for D (7 bases). CDR3 length: 17 residues. With 1 base removed from V and 4 bases from J, the gap between germline ends came to 19 bases. Germline CDR1 LGHNA, CDR2 YNFKEQ. DNA for the CDR3: TGTGCCAGCAGCCAAGTTGAGGGGGGGCCGCGGGGAGAGACCCAGTACTTC. Its protein product is CASSQVEGGPRGETQYF.

The rearrangement uses TRBV9 and TRBJ1-1; 7 bases align to TRBD1. The CDR3 covers 16 residues. Germline CDR1 SGDLS, CDR2 YYNGEE. V shed 2 bases, J shed 1 base, and the junction held 8 bases outside the gene matches. The CDR3 DNA reads as TGTGCCAGCAGCGTTGGACAGGTCGCGTCGAACACTGAAGCTTTCTTT. Translating it yields CASSVGQVASNTEAFF.

This clone appeared a few times. This chain connects TRBV27 to TRBJ2-3; D not certain. This CDR3 contains 16 residues. CDR1 and CDR2 (germline): MNHEY, SMNVEV (reference sequence). V was shortened by 4 bases and J by 2 bases, with 16 bases between the two germline ends. CDR3 protein: CASSSIRKTFTDTQYF. The DNA for the CDR3 is TGTGCCAGCAGTTCTATCAGAAAGACTTTCACAGATACGCAGTATTTT.

The chain joins TRBV29-1 to TRBJ1-4, with unresolved D. V shed 2 bases and J shed 6 bases, with 16 bases lying between them. CDR3 length: 15 amino acids. Germline V CDR1 and CDR2: SQVTM, ANQGSEA. The CDR3 DNA follows: TGCAGCGTTGAACGATTGGGCAGTACATATGAAAAACTGTTTTTT. Encoded protein: CSVERLGSTYEKLFF.

A single count supports this clone. Here the CDR3 DNA reads TGTGCCAGTAAAGCGGGCATGGGACTACGCGATGGGAGCTCCTACAATGAGCAGTTCTTC. Protein: CASKAGMGLRDGSSYNEQFF. The chain is built from TRBV19 and TRBJ2-1; 7 positions agree with TRBD2. This CDR3 has 20 amino acids. Trimming at V came to 7 bases and at J to 0 bases, leaving 21 bases not matched to a gene. Germline V gives CDR1 LNHDA, CDR2 SQIVND (reference sequence).

The chain employs TRBV13 and TRBJ1-1, with D possibly TRBD1 on 6 matching bases. Trimming removed 5 bases at V and 1 base at J, with 14 bases between. The V gene's germline CDR1 is PRHDT and CDR2 FYEKMQ (reference sequence). The CDR3 has 15 amino acids. CDR3 sequence: CASSIEQGGNTEAFF. Here the CDR3 DNA reads TGTGCCAGCAGCATAGAACAGGGTGGGAACACTGAAGCTTTCTTT.

This clone was detected a few times. The J gene is TRBJ2-7, the V gene TRBV19, with D possibly TRBD1 on 6 matching bases. This CDR3 is 15 amino acids long. CDR1 and CDR2 from the germline V gene are LNHDA and SQIVND (reference sequence). Between the trimmed V and J ends, which lost 3 bases and 5 bases, there was a span of 17 bases. CDR3 in DNA: TGTGCCAGTAGTATGTTGACAGGCTCAGTGGACGAGCAGTACTTC. Its translation: CASSMLTGSVDEQYF. The variable domain in full, completed from reference TRBV19 and TRBJ2-7, reads DGGITQSPKYLFRKEGQNVTLSCEQNLNHDAMYWYRQDPGQGLRLIYYSQIVNDFQKGDIAEGYSVSREKKESFPLTVTSAQKNPTAFYLCASSMLTGSVDEQYFGPGTRLTVT.

The chain recombines TRBV18 with TRBJ1-4; D not resolved. The CDR3 is 14 amino acids. CDR1 and CDR2 (germline): KGHSH, LQKENI. V was cut by 4 bases and J by 4 bases, with 10 bases left in between. Here the CDR3 reads CASSRAGNNEKLFF. The CDR3 DNA reads TGTGCCAGCTCACGGGCCGGGAATAATGAAAAACTGTTTTTT.

The chain has TRBV11-3 and TRBJ2-7, with 11 nucleotides matching TRBD1. CDR3 length: 15 residues. Germline-derived CDR1 and CDR2 are SGHNT and YENEEA. Trimming at V came to 3 bases and at J to 3 bases, leaving 4 bases not matched to a gene. CDR3 sequence reads: CASSFGTGGYYEQYF. CDR3 DNA: TGTGCCAGCAGCTTTGGGACAGGGGGTTACTACGAGCAGTACTTC.

This clone came up many times. The chain employs TRBV6-1 and TRBJ1-1; tentative D call: TRBD1 (5 bases). Germline loops: CDR1 MNHNS, CDR2 SASEGT. Trimming left V 3 bases short and J 1 base short, with 12 bases between. The CDR3 has 15 residues. As DNA, the CDR3 is TGTGCCAGCAGTGAGCCGGGGGTGTCGAACACTGAAGCTTTCTTT. Its translation: CASSEPGVSNTEAFF.

This rearrangement joins TRBV5-4 to TRBJ1-2; D may be TRBD1 (5 bases). The V gene lost 3 bases and the J gene lost 6 bases, with 15 bases spanning the gap. Germline CDR1 reads SGHNT; CDR2 reads YYREEE (reference sequence). There are 14 residues in the CDR3. This CDR3 is CASSWGSVGNGYTF. DNA of the CDR3: TGTGCCAGCAGCTGGGGCTCGGTGGGCAATGGCTACACCTTC.

This clone was observed a few times. The chain employs TRBV5-8 and TRBJ1-2, with D possibly TRBD1 on 6 matching bases. CDR3 size: 14 residues. Germline CDR1 SGHTS, CDR2 YDEGEE. V was clipped by 7 bases and J by 3 bases, with 16 bases between them. CDR3: CASHRGMGDYGYTF. The CDR3 DNA reads as TGTGCCAGCCATAGGGGGATGGGCGACTATGGCTACACCTTC.

This clone was seen only a few times. The genes are TRBV10-3 and TRBJ2-3; a weak D match, TRBD2 (6 bases). Per the germline V gene, CDR1 is ENHRY and CDR2 is SYGVKD. Trimming took 6 bases from V and 5 from J, leaving 9 bases between them. This CDR3 is built from 12 residues. Written as DNA, the CDR3 is TGTGCCATCAGCGGGAGTGGAGATACGCAGTATTTT. Translation gives CAISGSGDTQYF.

J is TRBJ2-1 and V is TRBV10-3, with 9 bases matching TRBD1. CDR1 ENHRY and CDR2 SYGVKD come from the germline V gene. V lost 7 bases to trimming and J lost 5 bases; unmatched junction nucleotides: 15. This CDR3 spans 17 amino acids. In DNA form, the CDR3 reads TGTGCCATCAAAGTGTCCGGGACAGGGAACCTGGACAATGAGCAGTTCTTC. The encoded protein is CAIKVSGTGNLDNEQFF.

The table lists this clone with a few counts. The gene calls are TRBV20-1 and TRBJ1-2; D ambiguous. This CDR3 is built from 11 residues. V was cut by 3 bases and J by 8 bases, with 10 bases left in between. Per the germline V gene, CDR1 is DFQATT and CDR2 is SNEGSKA (reference sequence). Here the CDR3 reads CSASIRGGYTF. The CDR3 DNA reads as TGCAGTGCTAGTATTCGCGGAGGCTACACCTTC.

This chain connects TRBV7-2 to TRBJ2-7; 9 bases line up with TRBD2. From germline, CDR1 is SGHTA and CDR2 FQGNSA. CDR3 length equals 14 residues. The V segment lost 5 bases and the J segment 2 bases; nucleotides outside the gene matches: 4. CDR3 amino acids: CASSPTSGPYEQYF. CDR3 DNA sequence: TGTGCCAGCAGCCCGACTAGCGGTCCCTACGAGCAGTACTTC.